This T cell receptor beta chain was sequenced for a study of PD-L1 blockade in urothelial cancer. The wider study: Atezolizumab therapy began for patients in 2014, dosed at 1,200 mg intravenously every 3 weeks. Blood drawn 3 weeks (second dose) and 6 weeks after treatment start was analyzed. Blood gave a median about 150,000 T cells.

CDR3 length: 11 amino acids. Per germline, CDR1 MDHEN and CDR2 SYDVKM. The V end lost 8 bases, the J end lost 6 bases, and 8 bases lay between the germline ends. As to time point: peripheral blood 6 weeks after treatment start. Synthetic TCR analog templates were spiked into each PCR. Method: immunoSEQ multiplex PCR; TCRdb's copy keeps in-frame clones and lacks some. The sample yields about 130,000 clones, more than 70% seen once. This TCR was recovered from a man aged 50-60 years with urothelial cancer. The chain joins TRBV28 to TRBJ1-3, with D unclear. The material was PBMCs, obtained around atezolizumab (anti-PD-L1) treatment. The CDR3 sequence: CASRRENTIYF. The CDR3 DNA sequence: TGTGCCAGCCGACGGGAAAACACCATATATTTT.